The 7 T cell receptor beta chains below were found in one sample sequenced in a study of vaccination and CD4 T cells after COVID-19. The sample's treatment: approximately nine-day PBMC culture with coronavirus spike peptide pools or control peptides (ViraFEST assay). Scientists ran DNA taken from cultured CD4+ T cells through the Oncomine TCR Beta short-read assay for sequencing. TCRdb independently ran MiXCR on the PCR reads; one entry per CDR3 protein. The repertoire holds around 14,000 distinct CDR3 sequences, with roughly 50% as singletons. These receptors have no identified antigens. Material for sequencing was CD4+ T cells from blood, cultured in vitro. The origin of the receptors is a human donor who had recovered from COVID-19.

The rearrangement uses TRBV11-1 and TRBJ2-3; D not resolved. CDR3 length: 12 amino acids. V lost 8 bases and J 3 bases, leaving 9 bases between the germline ends. Germline V gene data show CDR1 as SGHAT and CDR2 as FQDESV (reference sequence). This CDR3 reads CASGIGTDTQYF. CDR3 bases: TGTGCCAGCGGGATTGGGACAGATACGCAGTATTTT.

By sample share, this clonotype is medium-sized. The rearrangement links TRBV18 to TRBJ2-5, with 8 positions matching TRBD2. CDR1 and CDR2 (germline): KGHSH, LQKENI. The CDR3 is made up of 14 amino acids. J gave up 4 bases and V 6 bases, and 7 bases lay outside the gene matches. The CDR3 loop is CASSLGGASETQYF. The CDR3 DNA reads as TGTGCCAGCTCCCTCGGGGGGGCCTCAGAGACCCAGTACTTC.

V is TRBV20-1 and J is TRBJ2-1; D possibly corresponds to TRBD2 (6 bases). The CDR3 contains 14 residues. Germline V gives CDR1 DFQATT, CDR2 SNEGSKA (reference sequence). Between the trimmed V and J ends, which lost 2 bases and 4 bases, there was a span of 12 bases. The CDR3 nucleotides read TGCAGTGCTAGATTAAGCGGGTCGTACAATGAGCAGTTCTTC. Translating it yields CSARLSGSYNEQFF.

This clonotype appeared a few times. This rearrangement joins TRBV7-6 to TRBJ2-3; 11 bases map to TRBD2. V lost 1 base to trimming and J lost 4 bases; unmatched junction nucleotides: 10. Germline V gives CDR1 SGHVS, CDR2 FNYEAQ. This CDR3 comprises 18 residues. In DNA, the CDR3 is TGTGCCAGCAGCTTAGATAGGGAACTAGCGGGGGCCGCAGATACGCAGTATTTT. Translated: CASSLDRELAGAADTQYF.

V usage is TRBV12-3 or TRBV12-4 and J usage is TRBJ2-2; D is ambiguous. CDR3 length: 14 amino acids. With 6 bases removed from V and 1 base from J, the gap between germline ends came to 9 bases. CDR3 sequence reads: CASSHPQNTGELFF. The CDR3 coding sequence is TGTGCCAGCAGCCACCCCCAGAACACCGGGGAGCTGTTTTTT.

The rearrangement joins TRBV4-3 to TRBJ1-1; D gene ambiguous. Germline V CDR1 and CDR2: LGHNA, YSLEER. V was trimmed by 3 bases and J by 4 bases, leaving 18 bases between them. The CDR3 is 16 amino acids. The CDR3 nucleotides are TGCGCCAGCAGCCACAGACGGGAGGCGGGTTTCACTGAAGCTTTCTTT. As protein: CASSHRREAGFTEAFF.

This clonotype was detected a few times. The chain links TRBV30 to TRBJ2-6; no clear D gene. The V gene's germline CDR1 is GTSNPN and CDR2 SVGIG (reference sequence). V lost 2 bases to trimming and J lost 4 bases, with 3 bases between them. The CDR3 runs 12 residues. Here the CDR3 reads CAWSSGANVLTF. CDR3 bases: TGTGCCTGGAGTTCCGGGGCCAACGTCCTGACTTTC.